At least ten counts were recorded for the clone carrying this TCR beta chain. Germline V lookup: CDR1 SQVTM, CDR2 ANQGSEA. V gave up 1 base and J gave up 5 bases; unmatched junction bases: 5. CDR3 length: 14 amino acids. The sample belongs to a study of molecular identifiers for immune sequencing clone quantification. Bulk TCR libraries used previously described methods and listed TCR primers. One entry per CDR3 protein, called by TCRdb with MiXCR from the PCR reads. The sample has more than 250,000 distinct CDR3 sequences; 20% to 25% are singletons. Naive CD8 libraries were made from roughly 20,000 to 1,000,000 sorted cells, and they used 10%, 30% or 50% RNA.

Source material: naive CD8+ T cells from blood, with Jurkat cell RNA spiked in. Subset given: FACS-sorted CD8+CD4-CCR7+CD45RA+ naive T cells. The chain employs TRBV29-1 and TRBJ1-1, with 9 bases matching TRBD1. This TCR derives from a human donor in good health. Some libraries in this study had Jurkat cell RNA spiked in. As DNA, the CDR3 is TGCAGCGTTGAAGCACAGGGGGCGCGGACTGAAGCTTTCTTT. Protein product: CSVEAQGARTEAFF.